What follows describes a single T cell receptor beta chain. The antigen is undetermined. TCRdb reanalysed the reads using MiXCR and keeps one entry per CDR3 protein. This sample has around 530,000 distinct CDR3 sequences; approximately 26% occur once, and the top ten carry roughly an eighth. Germline-derived CDR1 and CDR2 are DFQATT and SNEGSKA (reference sequence). Trimming pared 2 bases from V and 6 bases from J, leaving 12 bases between. CDR3 length: 13 amino acids. These data originate in a study of T cell repertoires in cytomegalovirus infection. The wider study: It can be stated that public TCR beta signatures indicated CMV infection as well as a matching HLA type. General observations from the study: Based on cumulative public TCR beta family frequency, carriers of CMV plus the relevant HLA were identified. Dominant in the ex vivo response were TCR beta clonotypes restricted by HLA-C and specific for CMV.

The chain joins TRBV20-1 to TRBJ2-3; D not resolved. The TCR was taken from a human donor in good health (CMV status not recorded). Some clones in this sample may be carry-over from other donors' samples. The sequencing sample was made of PBMCs. This CDR3 reads CSARQPSVDTQYF. The DNA of the CDR3 is TGCAGTGCTAGACAACCGAGCGTGGATACGCAGTATTTT.